This TCR beta chain was observed in a study of T cells in Graves' hyperthyroidism and ophthalmopathy. Amplification of TCR beta CDR3 regions was performed using RNA transcripts as template. When the TCR CDR3 underwent first-round RT-PCR, the HTBI primer set was used. One entry per CDR3 protein results from TCRdb running MiXCR on the multiplex PCR reads. The sample lists a few hundred thousand distinct CDR3 sequences; approximately 15% were seen once. PBMCs were derived from roughly 9.6 ml fresh peripheral blood. The length of the CDR3 is 15 residues. The germline V and J ends were trimmed by 4 bases and 3 bases, with 16 bases remaining between them. Germline V CDR1 and CDR2: SGHRS, YFSETQ.

V is TRBV5-1 and J is TRBJ1-2; D may be TRBD1 (5 bases). This clonotype was sampled from a woman aged 60 to 75 with Graves' ophthalmopathy. The specimen was blood. The CDR3 protein is CASSLGGGPDYGYTF. The CDR3 DNA reads as TGCGCCAGCAGCCTTGGGGGAGGGCCGGACTATGGCTACACCTTC.